Presented here are 9 T cell receptor beta chains from one specimen sequenced in a study of T cell responses to AZD1222 COVID-19 vaccine. Profiling relied on immunoSEQ multiplex PCR, and the TCRdb table lists in-frame clones only, not all of them. The table lists approximately 150,000 clones, roughly 89% of them singletons, with 7.5% to 9.5% in the top ten. Sequenced material: peripheral blood, taken 28 days after the second dose of the MenACWY control vaccine. The receptors shown here come from an adult who received the MenACWY meningococcal vaccine as a control.

The CDR3 here is CSVEVGGVPQETQYF. The CDR3 DNA sequence: TGCAGCGTTGAAGTAGGTGGGGTTCCACAAGAGACCCAGTACTTC. V usage is TRBV29-1 and J usage is TRBJ2-5; no definite D call. This CDR3 region has 15 residues. Trimming shortened V by 1 base and J by 2 bases, and 14 bases separated the two germline ends. CDR1 SQVTM and CDR2 ANQGSEA come from the germline V gene.

The chain is built from TRBV2 and TRBJ2-5; D tentatively fits TRBD1 or TRBD2 (5 bases each). The CDR3 totals 14 residues. Trimming removed 8 bases from V and 1 base from J, with 14 bases in between. Per germline, CDR1 SNHLY and CDR2 FYNNEI. DNA for the CDR3: TGTGCCAGCGGATTTGGGACCCTCCAAGAGACCCAGTACTTC. This codes for CASGFGTLQETQYF.

The V call is TRBV2, the J call TRBJ1-3; possible D gene TRBD1, 5 bases. CDR3 length: 17 residues. Trimming removed 2 bases at V and 0 bases at J, with 14 bases between. Germline-derived CDR1 and CDR2 are SNHLY and FYNNEI. The chain's CDR3 is CASSEQGGFDSGNTIYF. The CDR3 coding sequence is TGTGCCAGCAGTGAACAGGGAGGCTTCGACTCTGGAAACACCATATATTTT.

The chain uses TRBV24-1 and TRBJ2-5, with a tentative D call TRBD1 (6 bases). Trimming removed 4 bases at V and 0 bases at J, with 11 bases between. The CDR3 sequence is 15 residues long. Per germline, CDR1 KGHDR and CDR2 SFDVKD. CDR3 amino acids: CATSEPTGNQETQYF. CDR3 coding DNA: TGTGCCACCAGTGAGCCAACAGGGAACCAAGAGACCCAGTACTTC.

The CDR3 here is CASSSKGGLDYGYTF. The CDR3 coding sequence is TGTGCCAGCAGCTCCAAAGGGGGGCTGGACTATGGCTACACCTTC. The chain has TRBV5-6 and TRBJ1-2; a possible D gene is TRBD1 (6 bases). Trimming took 3 bases from V and 3 from J, leaving 15 bases between them. From germline, CDR1 is SGHDT and CDR2 YYEEEE. The CDR3 is made up of 15 amino acids.

CDR3 sequence: CASSLPGSSNYGYTF. In nucleotides, the CDR3 is TGTGCCAGCAGTTTGCCAGGCTCCTCTAACTATGGCTACACCTTC. The chain joins TRBV28 to TRBJ1-2, with D uncertain. The CDR3 is 15 amino acids. Germline V gives CDR1 MDHEN, CDR2 SYDVKM. Trimming took off 3 bases at V and 0 bases at J, with 11 bases between the two ends.

The V and J genes are TRBV30 and TRBJ2-7; perhaps TRBD2 as D (5 bases). The V end lost 0 bases, the J end lost 6 bases, and 15 bases lay between the germline ends. The V gene's germline CDR1 is GTSNPN and CDR2 SVGIG (reference sequence). This CDR3 has 14 residues. CDR3 DNA: TGTGCCTGGAGTGTGTCAGGCGGGTCAGGCGAGCAGTACTTC. This gives the protein CAWSVSGGSGEQYF. Drawing the rest from reference TRBV30 and TRBJ2-7, the complete variable domain is SQTIHQWPATLVQPVGSPLSLECTVEGTSNPNLYWYRQAAGRGLQLLFYSVGIGQISSEVPQNLSASRPQDRQFILSSKKLLLSDSGFYLCAWSVSGGSGEQYFGPGTRLTVT.

The chain carries TRBV7-6 and TRBJ2-2, with 7 positions matching TRBD1. Germline trimming cut 4 bases from V and 7 bases from J; bases unmatched to any gene: 6. The CDR3 contains 14 residues. From germline, CDR1 is SGHVS and CDR2 FNYEAQ. CDR3 protein: CASSYRQGNGELFF. Written as DNA, the CDR3 is TGTGCCAGCAGCTACCGACAGGGAAACGGGGAGCTGTTTTTT.

This clone was detected only once. The V call is TRBV7-9, the J call TRBJ1-4, with TRBD1 matching 12 bases. Germline loops: CDR1 SEHNR, CDR2 FQNEAQ (reference sequence). The V gene end was trimmed by 4 bases and the J gene end by 1 base; junction bases not matched to a gene: 4. This CDR3 spans 17 amino acids. The CDR3 reads CASSSGQGALTNEKLFF. The DNA for the CDR3 is TGTGCCAGCAGCTCGGGACAGGGGGCACTAACTAATGAAAAACTGTTTTTT.